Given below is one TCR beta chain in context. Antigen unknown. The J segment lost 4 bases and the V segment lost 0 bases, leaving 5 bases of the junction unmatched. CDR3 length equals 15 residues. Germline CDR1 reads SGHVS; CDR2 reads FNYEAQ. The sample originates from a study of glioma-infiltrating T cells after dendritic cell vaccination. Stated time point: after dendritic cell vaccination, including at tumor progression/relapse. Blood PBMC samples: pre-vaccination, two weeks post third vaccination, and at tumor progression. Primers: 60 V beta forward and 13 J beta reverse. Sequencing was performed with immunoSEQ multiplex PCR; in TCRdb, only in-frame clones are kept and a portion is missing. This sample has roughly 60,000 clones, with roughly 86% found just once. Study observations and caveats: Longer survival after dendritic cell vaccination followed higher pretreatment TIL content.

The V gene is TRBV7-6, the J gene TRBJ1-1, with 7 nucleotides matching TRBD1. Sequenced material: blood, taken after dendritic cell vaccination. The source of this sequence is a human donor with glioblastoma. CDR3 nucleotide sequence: TGTGCCAGCAGCTTAGCCGGACAGGTGGGCACTGAAGCTTTCTTT. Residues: CASSLAGQVGTEAFF.